This entry lists 32 T cell receptor beta chains sequenced from one sample in a study of T cell responses to AZD1222 COVID-19 vaccine. Clones were sequenced by immunoSEQ multiplex PCR, and TCRdb holds only the in-frame ones, with some missing. The sample holds about 140,000 clones, more than 85% seen once. The input for sequencing was peripheral blood, taken after recovery from COVID-19. All receptors derive from an adult who had recovered from COVID-19.

This chain joins TRBV6-4 and TRBJ1-2, with TRBD1 matching 7 bases. The length of the CDR3 is 14 residues. Trimming removed 5 bases from V and 6 bases from J; junction bases left unmatched: 9. Germline lookup yields CDR1 MRHNA and CDR2 SNTAGT. As DNA, the CDR3 is TGTGCCAGCAGTCCTACTTTCGACAGGGATGGCTACACCTTC. Translation gives CASSPTFDRDGYTF.

V and J are TRBV30 and TRBJ2-7; maybe TRBD2 (5 bases). From germline, CDR1 is GTSNPN and CDR2 SVGIG (reference sequence). This CDR3 is built from 14 residues. V was trimmed by 1 base and J by 2 bases, leaving 12 bases between them. CDR3 DNA: TGTGCCTGGAGTGCGGGCGGCGGGCCCTACGAGCAGTACTTC. Its translation: CAWSAGGGPYEQYF.

The CDR3 is CASSQAGYGYTF. For the CDR3, the DNA is TGTGCCAGCAGCCAAGCAGGGTATGGCTACACCTTC. The chain couples TRBV3-1 (or the pseudogene TRBV3-2) to TRBJ1-2; possible D gene TRBD1, 5 bases. The V and J ends lost 1 base and 5 bases respectively, with 5 bases between them. There are 12 residues in the CDR3. Germline V gene lookup returns CDR1 LGHDT and CDR2 YNNKEL (reference sequence).

The chain employs TRBV19 and TRBJ2-2, with a tentative D call TRBD1 (5 bases). The CDR3 loop spans 16 amino acids. Germline CDR1 reads LNHDA; CDR2 reads SQIVND (reference sequence). Trimming pared 6 bases from V and 1 base from J, leaving 15 bases between. The CDR3, as DNA: TGTGCCAGTAGCTATCGAAGACAGATGAACACCGGGGAGCTGTTTTTT. The encoded protein is CASSYRRQMNTGELFF. Supplemented by reference TRBV19 and TRBJ2-2, the full variable domain reads DGGITQSPKYLFRKEGQNVTLSCEQNLNHDAMYWYRQDPGQGLRLIYYSQIVNDFQKGDIAEGYSVSREKKESFPLTVTSAQKNPTAFYLCASSYRRQMNTGELFFGEGSRLTVL.

The rearrangement links TRBV27 to TRBJ2-3; 14 nucleotides agree with TRBD2. The length of the CDR3 is 19 residues. Germline V gene data show CDR1 as MNHEY and CDR2 as SMNVEV (reference sequence). With 7 bases clipped from V and 0 bases from J, the junction kept 12 bases outside the gene matches. CDR3 residues: CASTPTSGRDVRSTDTQYF. The CDR3 DNA follows: TGTGCCAGCACCCCGACTAGCGGGAGGGATGTTAGGAGCACAGATACGCAGTATTTT.

The CDR3 DNA is TGTGCCAGCAGCGGGGACAGGGGTTTCTCTGGAAACACCATATATTTT. Amino acid sequence: CASSGDRGFSGNTIYF. V and J are TRBV9 and TRBJ1-3; 10 bases are shared with TRBD1. CDR1 and CDR2 (germline): SGDLS, YYNGEE. V gave up 3 bases and J gave up 0 bases; unmatched junction bases: 3. The CDR3 length is 16 residues.

The chain couples TRBV6-1 to TRBJ2-3, with D perhaps TRBD2 (6 bases). Between the trimmed V and J ends, which lost 3 bases and 2 bases, there was a span of 15 bases. The CDR3 has 16 amino acids. The germline CDR1 and CDR2 sequences are MNHNS and SASEGT. CDR3: CASSDGLLGYTDTQYF. The CDR3 DNA reads TGTGCCAGCAGTGACGGACTATTGGGGTACACAGATACGCAGTATTTT.

This clone was counted a single time. This sequence joins TRBV9 and TRBJ1-1, with a tentative D call TRBD1 (6 bases). The V and J ends lost 3 bases and 1 base respectively, with 16 bases between them. Germline assignment: CDR1 SGDLS and CDR2 YYNGEE. This CDR3 has 16 residues. DNA for the CDR3: TGTGCCAGCAGCGCCACGGGCGGACAGCGGAACACTGAAGCTTTCTTT. It encodes CASSATGGQRNTEAFF.

This clone was detected only once. The chain employs TRBV19 and TRBJ2-3, with D perhaps assigned TRBD1 or TRBD2 (6 bases each). V was pared by 7 bases and J by 0 bases, with 14 bases between. Germline V CDR1 and CDR2: LNHDA, SQIVND (reference sequence). There are 15 residues in the CDR3. The CDR3 spells CASKGVAASTDTQYF. In nucleotides, the CDR3 is TGTGCCAGTAAGGGGGTAGCGGCTAGCACAGATACGCAGTATTTT.

This sequence joins TRBV15 and TRBJ1-2; D uncertain. The CDR3 is 14 amino acids. Germline CDR1 reads LNHNV; CDR2 reads YYDKDF (reference sequence). With 1 base removed from V and 3 bases from J, the gap between germline ends came to 9 bases. The CDR3 nucleotides read TGTGCCACCAGCAGAGCCAGTGCGGACTATGGCTACACCTTC. Protein: CATSRASADYGYTF.

The DNA for the CDR3 is TGTGCCAGCAGCTTCGGGACAAAAATTGATGGCAATCAGCCCCAGCATTTT. Protein sequence: CASSFGTKIDGNQPQHF. This rearrangement joins TRBV5-5 to TRBJ1-5; a possible D gene is TRBD1 (6 bases). The CDR3 is 17 amino acids. The V end lost 2 bases, the J end lost 2 bases, and 17 bases lay between the germline ends. Germline CDR1 SGHKS, CDR2 YYEKEE (reference sequence).

The rearrangement links TRBV5-6 to TRBJ2-7, with D possibly TRBD2 on 10 matching bases. Between the trimmed V and J ends, which lost 4 bases and 7 bases, there was a span of 33 bases. The CDR3 sequence is 19 residues long. Germline V gene sequence: CDR1 SGHDT, CDR2 YYEEEE. The CDR3 DNA sequence: TGTGCCAGCAGCCGCCCGGGACAGGGAATAGCGGGAGGAGCTGGGGAGCAGTACTTC. Translating gives CASSRPGQGIAGGAGEQYF.

The rearrangement joins TRBV14 to TRBJ2-1; possible D gene TRBD2, 5 bases. Per germline, CDR1 SGHDN and CDR2 FVKESK. This CDR3 is 15 amino acids long. V was pared by 0 bases and J by 7 bases, with 13 bases between. The CDR3 reads CASSQDLGSWNEQFF. In nucleotides, the CDR3 is TGTGCCAGCAGCCAAGATTTGGGGAGTTGGAATGAGCAGTTCTTC.

This rearrangement joins TRBV28 to TRBJ2-7; 8 bases align to TRBD2. The CDR3 length is 17 residues. Looked up from germline, CDR1 is MDHEN and CDR2 is SYDVKM. Trimming cost V 3 bases and J 0 bases; bases outside gene matches: 10. The CDR3 coding sequence is TGTGCCAGCAGTTTGGGGCTAGCGGGTCTTAGCTCCTACGAGCAGTACTTC. Translated: CASSLGLAGLSSYEQYF.

In DNA form, the CDR3 reads TGTGCCAGCAGTTCTATAAGGTTGGGCGAGCAGTACTTC. As protein: CASSSIRLGEQYF. The V and J genes are TRBV7-2 and TRBJ2-7; D is unclear. Germline loops: CDR1 SGHTA, CDR2 FQGNSA. The ends were cut back, 6 bases at V and 6 bases at J, with 15 bases in the middle. This CDR3 is built from 13 residues.

The V gene is TRBV7-3, the J gene TRBJ2-7; a weak D match, TRBD1 (5 bases). Germline CDR1 is SGHTA and CDR2 is FQGTGA. Between the trimmed V and J ends, which lost 2 bases and 3 bases, there was a span of 14 bases. The CDR3 runs 15 residues. The CDR3 DNA follows: TGTGCCAGCAGCTTAGGAAGGGGCCCCGACTACGAGCAGTACTTC. This sequence encodes CASSLGRGPDYEQYF.

This clone was observed a single time. J is TRBJ2-3 and V is TRBV19; no clear D gene. The CDR3 covers 16 residues. CDR1 LNHDA and CDR2 SQIVND come from the germline V gene (reference sequence). V lost 0 bases and J 3 bases, leaving 13 bases between the germline ends. The CDR3 DNA reads TGTGCCAGTAGTATAGATCCATTCCCATCAACAGATACGCAGTATTTT. It codes for CASSIDPFPSTDTQYF.

The genes are TRBV28 and TRBJ2-7, with TRBD2 matching over 11 bases. Trimming took 5 bases from V and 2 from J; bases not matched to a gene: 5. This CDR3 is built from 15 residues. CDR1 is MDHEN, CDR2 SYDVKM, per germline. The CDR3 protein is CASSDPSGGTYEQYF. The DNA for the CDR3 is TGTGCCAGCAGTGATCCTAGCGGGGGGACCTACGAGCAGTACTTC.

V and J are TRBV9 and TRBJ2-3; TRBD2 agrees at 8 bases. Trimming removed 3 bases from V and 6 bases from J; junction bases left unmatched: 12. Germline V gives CDR1 SGDLS, CDR2 YYNGEE. The CDR3 is made up of 16 amino acids. CDR3 DNA: TGTGCCAGCAGCGCACATCCGGGACTAGGGATGGATACGCAGTATTTT. Amino acids: CASSAHPGLGMDTQYF.

The V call is TRBV6-6, the J call TRBJ1-5; D possibly corresponds to TRBD1 (5 bases). Trimming pared 4 bases from V and 7 bases from J, leaving 11 bases between. The CDR3 sequence is 13 residues long. Germline CDR1 and CDR2: MNHNY and SVGAGI (reference sequence). CDR3 loop: CASSFPRVQPQHF. The CDR3, as DNA: TGTGCCAGCAGTTTCCCCAGGGTACAGCCCCAGCATTTT.

This rearrangement joins TRBV28 to TRBJ1-5; 10 nucleotides match TRBD1. With 10 bases clipped from V and 7 bases from J, the junction kept 10 bases outside the gene matches. CDR1 is MDHEN and CDR2 is SYDVKM in the germline V gene. The CDR3 length is 14 residues. CDR3 nucleotides: TGTGCCACTATGACAGGGGGCACGGGACAGCCCCAGCATTTT. Translated: CATMTGGTGQPQHF.

The chain combines TRBV7-6 with TRBJ2-3; no definite D call. V lost 1 base and J 1 base, leaving 0 bases between the germline ends. The CDR3 covers 12 residues. CDR1 is SGHVS and CDR2 is FNYEAQ in the germline V gene. CDR3 amino acids: CASSLGTDTQYF. The CDR3 DNA reads as TGTGCCAGCAGCTTAGGCACAGATACGCAGTATTTT.

This chain uses TRBV19 with TRBJ1-1; D is perhaps TRBD1 (6 bases). V lost 7 bases and J 3 bases, leaving 21 bases between the germline ends. The length of the CDR3 is 16 residues. Germline CDR1 LNHDA, CDR2 SQIVND (reference sequence). CDR3 protein: CASTIQGGVGDTEAFF. The CDR3, as DNA: TGTGCCAGTACCATCCAAGGGGGGGTCGGGGACACTGAAGCTTTCTTT.

The chain joins TRBV7-9 to TRBJ2-7; 9 bases are shared with TRBD1. The germline gives CDR1 SEHNR, CDR2 FQNEAQ (reference sequence). This CDR3 is 15 amino acids long. J lost 4 bases, V lost 0 bases, and 4 bases had no gene match. For the CDR3, the DNA is TGTGCCAGCAGCTTAGCGGGGACAGGGAGGTACGAGCAGTACTTC. Translation: CASSLAGTGRYEQYF.

CDR3 loop: CASSLGTSGSHSTDTQYF. CDR3 bases: TGTGCCAGCAGCTTAGGTACTAGCGGGAGCCATAGCACAGATACGCAGTATTTT. The chain has TRBV11-2 and TRBJ2-3, with 11 nucleotides matching TRBD2. Looked up from germline, CDR1 is SGHAT and CDR2 is FQNNGV. The CDR3 has 18 residues. The V gene end was trimmed by 1 base and the J gene end by 0 bases; junction bases not matched to a gene: 6.

This clone was recorded only once. V and J are TRBV7-9 and TRBJ2-1; 9 bases map to TRBD2. The CDR3 is made up of 19 amino acids. J was trimmed by 0 bases and V by 5 bases; bases with no gene match: 14. CDR1 and CDR2 from the germline V gene are SEHNR and FQNEAQ (reference sequence). CDR3 DNA sequence: TGTGCCAGCAGCAACACCCGGGCAATAGCGGGAGTCTCCTACAATGAGCAGTTCTTC. This encodes CASSNTRAIAGVSYNEQFF.

The CDR3 nucleotides read TGTGCCAGCAGCGTCATGGTAAGCGGAACGGGGAACAATGAGCAGTTCTTC. Its protein is CASSVMVSGTGNNEQFF. V usage is TRBV9 and J usage is TRBJ2-1; weak D call: TRBD2 (5 bases). V lost 2 bases to trimming and J lost 5 bases, with 20 bases between them. Germline V gene data show CDR1 as SGDLS and CDR2 as YYNGEE. The CDR3 is 17 residues long.

This chain joins TRBV28 and TRBJ1-2, with a weak D call TRBD1 (5 bases). Trimming left V 6 bases short and J 0 bases short, with 8 bases between. Germline CDR1 and CDR2: MDHEN and SYDVKM. The CDR3 runs 13 residues. The CDR3 protein is CASRTVTNYGYTF. The CDR3 DNA sequence: TGTGCCAGCAGGACAGTTACTAACTATGGCTACACCTTC.

This chain joins TRBV21-1 and TRBJ2-1; whether TRBD2, the table's D call, matches the DNA was not checked. TRBV21-1 represents a pseudogene. CDR3 size: 15 residues. CDR3 amino acids: CASSKGVAPHNEQFF. The CDR3 region has the DNA TGTGCCAGCAGCAAAGGTGTCGCGCCACACAATGAGCAGTTCTTC.

The chain recombines TRBV10-3 with TRBJ2-6, with a possible D match to TRBD2 (6 bases). Germline V lookup: CDR1 ENHRY, CDR2 SYGVKD. The V end was cut by 6 bases, the J end by 0 bases, with 12 bases between. This CDR3 comprises 16 residues. The CDR3, as DNA: TGTGCCATCAGAGGGACTGTGCTCTCTGGGGCCAACGTCCTGACTTTC. Amino acid sequence: CAIRGTVLSGANVLTF.

The rearrangement links TRBV7-2 to TRBJ2-1; 12 bases agree with TRBD2. Germline V lookup: CDR1 SGHTA, CDR2 FQGNSA. V trimming: 5 bases; J trimming: 2 bases; junction bases outside the gene matches: 10. The CDR3 totals 18 residues. The CDR3 nucleotides are TGTGCCAGCAGCCGGCGACTAGCGGGAGTGTCTACCTACAATGAGCAGTTCTTC. Translated: CASSRRLAGVSTYNEQFF.

The V gene is TRBV6-5, the J gene TRBJ1-2, with D unclear. V was trimmed by 1 base and J by 6 bases, leaving 0 bases between them. Germline assignment: CDR1 MNHEY and CDR2 SVGAGI. This CDR3 contains 10 residues. The CDR3 coding sequence is TGTGCCAGCAGTTACTATGGCTACACCTTC. Its translation is CASSYYGYTF.